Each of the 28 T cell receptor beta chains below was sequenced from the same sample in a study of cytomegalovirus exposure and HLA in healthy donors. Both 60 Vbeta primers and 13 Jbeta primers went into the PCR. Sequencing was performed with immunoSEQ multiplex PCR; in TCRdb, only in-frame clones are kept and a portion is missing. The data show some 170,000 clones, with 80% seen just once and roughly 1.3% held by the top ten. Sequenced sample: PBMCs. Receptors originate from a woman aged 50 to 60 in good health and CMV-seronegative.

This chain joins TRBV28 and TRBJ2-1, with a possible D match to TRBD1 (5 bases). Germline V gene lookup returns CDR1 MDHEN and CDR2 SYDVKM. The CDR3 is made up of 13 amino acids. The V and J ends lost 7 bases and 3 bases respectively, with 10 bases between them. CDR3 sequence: CASIQGSYNEQFF. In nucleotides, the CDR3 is TGTGCCAGCATTCAGGGAAGCTACAATGAGCAGTTCTTC. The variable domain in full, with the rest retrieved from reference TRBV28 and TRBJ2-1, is DVKVTQSSRYLVKRTGEKVFLECVQDMDHENMFWYRQDPGLGLRLIYFSYDVKMKEKGDIPEGYSVSREKKERFSLILESASTNQTSMYLCASIQGSYNEQFFGPGTRLTVL.

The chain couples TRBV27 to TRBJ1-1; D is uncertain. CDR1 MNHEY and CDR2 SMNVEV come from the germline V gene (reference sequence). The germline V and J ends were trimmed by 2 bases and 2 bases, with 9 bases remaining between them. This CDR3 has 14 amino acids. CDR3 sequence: CASSLNNRNTEAFF. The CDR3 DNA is TGTGCCAGCAGTTTAAATAACAGAAACACTGAAGCTTTCTTT.

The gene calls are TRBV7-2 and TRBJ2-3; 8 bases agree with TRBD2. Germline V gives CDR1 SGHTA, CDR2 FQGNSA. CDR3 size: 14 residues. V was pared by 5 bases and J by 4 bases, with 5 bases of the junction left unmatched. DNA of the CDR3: TGTGCCAGCAGCAACCGGGGGGGTGCAGATACGCAGTATTTT. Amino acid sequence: CASSNRGGADTQYF. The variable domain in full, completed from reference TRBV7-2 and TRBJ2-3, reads GAGVSQSPSNKVTEKGKDVELRCDPISGHTALYWYRQSLGQGLEFLIYFQGNSAPDKSGLPSDRFSAERTGGSVSTLTIQRTQQEDSAVYLCASSNRGGADTQYFGPGTRLTVL.

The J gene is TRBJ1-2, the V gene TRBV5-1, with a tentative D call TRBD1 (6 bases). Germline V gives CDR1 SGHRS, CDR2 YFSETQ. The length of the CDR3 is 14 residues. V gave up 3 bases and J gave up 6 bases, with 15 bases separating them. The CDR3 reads CASSWPRDMDGYTF. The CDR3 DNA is TGCGCCAGCAGCTGGCCCCGGGACATGGATGGCTACACCTTC.

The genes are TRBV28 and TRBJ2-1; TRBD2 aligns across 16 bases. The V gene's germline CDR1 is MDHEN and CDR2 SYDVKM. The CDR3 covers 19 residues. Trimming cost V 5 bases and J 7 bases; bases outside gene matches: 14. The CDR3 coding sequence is TGTGCCAGCAGTCCCTATCCGGGACTAGCGGGAGGGCATCGAAATGAGCAGTTCTTC. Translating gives CASSPYPGLAGGHRNEQFF.

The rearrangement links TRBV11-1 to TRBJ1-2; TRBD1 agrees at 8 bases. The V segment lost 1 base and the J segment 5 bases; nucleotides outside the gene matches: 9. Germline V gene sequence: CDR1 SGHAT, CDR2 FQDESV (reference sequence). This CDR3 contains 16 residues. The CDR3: CASSLGRRGQAYGYTF. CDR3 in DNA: TGTGCCAGCAGCTTAGGGCGTCGGGGACAGGCGTATGGCTACACCTTC. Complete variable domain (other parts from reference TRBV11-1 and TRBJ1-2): EAEVAQSPRYKITEKSQAVAFWCDPISGHATLYWYRQILGQGPELLVQFQDESVVDDSQLPKDRFSAERLKGVDSTLKIQPAELGDSAMYLCASSLGRRGQAYGYTFGSGTRLTVV.

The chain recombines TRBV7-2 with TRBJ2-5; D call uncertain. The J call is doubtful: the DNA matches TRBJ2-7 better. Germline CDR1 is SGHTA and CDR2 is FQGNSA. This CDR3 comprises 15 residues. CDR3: CASSPGVVTIYEQYF. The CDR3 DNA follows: TGTGCCAGCAGCCCAGGTGTAGTCACGATTTACGAGCAGTACTTC.

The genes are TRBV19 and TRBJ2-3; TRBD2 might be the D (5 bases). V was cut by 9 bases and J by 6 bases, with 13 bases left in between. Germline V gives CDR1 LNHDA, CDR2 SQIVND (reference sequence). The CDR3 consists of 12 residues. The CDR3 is CARPGFGDTQYF. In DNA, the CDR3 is TGTGCCAGGCCGGGGTTTGGGGATACGCAGTATTTT. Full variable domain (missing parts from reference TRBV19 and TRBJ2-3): DGGITQSPKYLFRKEGQNVTLSCEQNLNHDAMYWYRQDPGQGLRLIYYSQIVNDFQKGDIAEGYSVSREKKESFPLTVTSAQKNPTAFYLCARPGFGDTQYFGPGTRLTVL.

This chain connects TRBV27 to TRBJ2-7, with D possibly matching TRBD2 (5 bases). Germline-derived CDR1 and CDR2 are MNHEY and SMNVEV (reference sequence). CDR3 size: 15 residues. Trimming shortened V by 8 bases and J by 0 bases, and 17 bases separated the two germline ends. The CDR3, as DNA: TGTGCCAGCTGGCCCGGGAAGGGAAGCTCCTACGAGCAGTACTTC. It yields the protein CASWPGKGSSYEQYF.

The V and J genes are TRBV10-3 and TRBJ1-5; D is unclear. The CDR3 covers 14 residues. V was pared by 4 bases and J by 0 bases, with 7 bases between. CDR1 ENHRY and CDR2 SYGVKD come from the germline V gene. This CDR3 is CAISGTDSNQPQHF. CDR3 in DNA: TGTGCCATCAGTGGGACTGATAGCAATCAGCCCCAGCATTTT.

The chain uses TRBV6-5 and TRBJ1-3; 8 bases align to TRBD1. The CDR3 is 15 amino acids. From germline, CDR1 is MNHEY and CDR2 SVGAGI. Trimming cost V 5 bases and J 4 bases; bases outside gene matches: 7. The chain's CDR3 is CASSPPTGEGNTIYF. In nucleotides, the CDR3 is TGTGCCAGCAGTCCCCCGACAGGGGAAGGAAACACCATATATTTT.

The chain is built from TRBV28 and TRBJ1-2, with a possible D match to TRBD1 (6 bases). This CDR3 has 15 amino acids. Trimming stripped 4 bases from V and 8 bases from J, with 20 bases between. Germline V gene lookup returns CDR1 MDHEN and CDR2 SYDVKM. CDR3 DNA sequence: TGTGCCAGCAGTTCCTCCCGCACAGGGACGAGAGGCTACACCTTC. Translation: CASSSSRTGTRGYTF.

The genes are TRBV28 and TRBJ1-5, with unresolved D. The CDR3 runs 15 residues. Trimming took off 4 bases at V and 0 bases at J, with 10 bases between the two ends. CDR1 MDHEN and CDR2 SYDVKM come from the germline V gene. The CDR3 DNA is TGTGCCAGCAGTTCGATACAGTTTAGCAATCAGCCCCAGCATTTT. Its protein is CASSSIQFSNQPQHF.

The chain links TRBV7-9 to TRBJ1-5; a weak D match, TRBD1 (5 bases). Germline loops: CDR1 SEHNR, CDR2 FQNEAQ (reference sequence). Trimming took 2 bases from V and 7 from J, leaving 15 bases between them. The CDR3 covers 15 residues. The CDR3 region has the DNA TGTGCCAGCAGCTTATTGGGCGGGGAGGGGCAGCCCCAGCATTTT. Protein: CASSLLGGEGQPQHF. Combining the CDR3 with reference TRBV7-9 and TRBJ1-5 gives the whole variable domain DTGVSQNPRHKITKRGQNVTFRCDPISEHNRLYWYRQTLGQGPEFLTYFQNEAQLEKSRLLSDRFSAERPKGSFSTLEIQRTEQGDSAMYLCASSLLGGEGQPQHFGDGTRLSIL.

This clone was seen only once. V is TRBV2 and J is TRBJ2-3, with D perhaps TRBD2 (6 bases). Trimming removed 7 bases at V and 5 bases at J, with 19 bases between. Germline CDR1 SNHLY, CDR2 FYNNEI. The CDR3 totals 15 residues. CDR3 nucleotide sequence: TGTGCCAGCACCCTGGGACTGAAGAACGTAGATACGCAGTATTTT. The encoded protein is CASTLGLKNVDTQYF.

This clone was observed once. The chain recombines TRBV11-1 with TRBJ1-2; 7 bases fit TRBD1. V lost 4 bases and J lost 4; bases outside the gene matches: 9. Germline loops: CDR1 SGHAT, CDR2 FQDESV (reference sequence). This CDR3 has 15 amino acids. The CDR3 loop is CASSWGGQDLYGYTF. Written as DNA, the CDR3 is TGTGCCAGCAGCTGGGGCGGACAGGACCTCTATGGCTACACCTTC.

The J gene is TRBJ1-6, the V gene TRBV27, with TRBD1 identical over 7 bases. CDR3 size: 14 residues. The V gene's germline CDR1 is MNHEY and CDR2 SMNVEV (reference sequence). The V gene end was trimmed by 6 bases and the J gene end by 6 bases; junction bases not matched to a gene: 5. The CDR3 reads CASSWRGPNSPLHF. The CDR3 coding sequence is TGTGCCAGCAGCTGGAGGGGGCCTAATTCACCCCTCCACTTT.

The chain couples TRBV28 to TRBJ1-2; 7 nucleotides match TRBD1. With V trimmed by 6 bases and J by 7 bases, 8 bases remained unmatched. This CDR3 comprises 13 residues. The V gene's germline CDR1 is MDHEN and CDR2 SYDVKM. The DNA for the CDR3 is TGTGCCAGCAGATTAGGGGGCGTACCTGGCTACACCTTC. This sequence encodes CASRLGGVPGYTF.

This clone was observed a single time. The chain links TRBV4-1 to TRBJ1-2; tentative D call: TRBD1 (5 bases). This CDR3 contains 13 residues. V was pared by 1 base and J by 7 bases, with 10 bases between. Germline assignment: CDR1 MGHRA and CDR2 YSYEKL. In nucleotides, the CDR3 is TGCGCCAGCAGCCAAGTTCAGGGTCCTGGCTACACCTTC. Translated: CASSQVQGPGYTF.

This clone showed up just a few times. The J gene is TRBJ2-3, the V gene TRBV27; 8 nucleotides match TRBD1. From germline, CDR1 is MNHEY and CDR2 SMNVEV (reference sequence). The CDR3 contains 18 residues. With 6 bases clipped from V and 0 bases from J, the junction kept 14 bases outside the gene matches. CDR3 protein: CASSRRDRRSTSTDTQYF. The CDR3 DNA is TGTGCCAGCAGCCGCCGGGACAGGAGGTCAACTAGCACAGATACGCAGTATTTT.

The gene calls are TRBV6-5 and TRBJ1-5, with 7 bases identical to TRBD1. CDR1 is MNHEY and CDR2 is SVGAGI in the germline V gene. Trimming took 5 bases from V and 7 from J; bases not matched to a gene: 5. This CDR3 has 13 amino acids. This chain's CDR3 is CASSPRTGQPQHF. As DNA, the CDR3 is TGTGCCAGCAGTCCCAGGACAGGCCAGCCCCAGCATTTT.

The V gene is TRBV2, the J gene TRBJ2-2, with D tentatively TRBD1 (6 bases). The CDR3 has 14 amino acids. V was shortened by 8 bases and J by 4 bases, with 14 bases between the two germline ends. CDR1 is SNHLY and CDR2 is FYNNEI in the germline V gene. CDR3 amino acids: CASRRQVTTGELFF. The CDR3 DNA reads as TGTGCCAGCCGGAGACAGGTCACCACCGGGGAGCTGTTTTTT.

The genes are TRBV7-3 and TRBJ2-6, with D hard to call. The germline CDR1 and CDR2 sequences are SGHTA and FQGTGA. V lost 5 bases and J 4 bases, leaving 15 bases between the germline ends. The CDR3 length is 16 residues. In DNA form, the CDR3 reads TGTGCCAGCAGCCGTCCTACGGTCACCGGGGCCAACGTCCTGACTTTC. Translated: CASSRPTVTGANVLTF.

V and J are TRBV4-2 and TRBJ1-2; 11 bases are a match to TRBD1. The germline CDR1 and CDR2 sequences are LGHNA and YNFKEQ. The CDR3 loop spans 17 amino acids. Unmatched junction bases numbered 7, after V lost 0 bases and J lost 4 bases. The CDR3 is CASSQDLIGTGGYGYTF. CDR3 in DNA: TGTGCCAGCAGCCAAGATCTTATTGGGACAGGGGGCTATGGCTACACCTTC.

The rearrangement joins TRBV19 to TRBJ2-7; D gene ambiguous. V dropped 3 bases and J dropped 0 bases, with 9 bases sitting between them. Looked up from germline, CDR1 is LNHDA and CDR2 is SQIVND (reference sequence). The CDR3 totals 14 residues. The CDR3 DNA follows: TGTGCCAGTAGTATGGGCCTCAGCTCCTACGAGCAGTACTTC. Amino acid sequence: CASSMGLSSYEQYF.

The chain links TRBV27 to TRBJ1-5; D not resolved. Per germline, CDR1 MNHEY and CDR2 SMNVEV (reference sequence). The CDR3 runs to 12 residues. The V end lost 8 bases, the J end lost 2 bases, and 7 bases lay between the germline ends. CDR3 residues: CASGRGNQPQHF. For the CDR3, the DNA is TGTGCCAGCGGTCGGGGCAATCAGCCCCAGCATTTT.

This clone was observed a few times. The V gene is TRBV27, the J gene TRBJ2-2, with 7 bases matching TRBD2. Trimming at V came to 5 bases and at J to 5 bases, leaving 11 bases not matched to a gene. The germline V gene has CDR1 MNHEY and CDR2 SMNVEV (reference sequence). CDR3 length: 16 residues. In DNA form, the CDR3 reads TGTGCCAGCAGTCCCTGGACTAGGGCCCAAACCGGGGAGCTGTTTTTT. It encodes CASSPWTRAQTGELFF.

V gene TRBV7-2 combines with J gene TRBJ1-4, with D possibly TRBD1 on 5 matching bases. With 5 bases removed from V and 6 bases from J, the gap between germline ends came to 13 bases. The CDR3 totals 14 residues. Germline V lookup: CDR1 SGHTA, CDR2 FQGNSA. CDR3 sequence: CASSRGNLDEKLFF. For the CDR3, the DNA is TGTGCCAGCAGCCGGGGGAATTTGGATGAAAAACTGTTTTTT.